Following are 26 T cell receptor beta chains from one sample sequenced in a study of cytomegalovirus exposure and HLA in healthy donors (TCRdb year 2017). Library creation used the immunoSEQ multiplex PCR assay. A mixture of 60 forward primers for TCR Vbeta segments and 13 reverse primers for TCR Jbeta segments was used in the multiplex PCR. What TCRdb holds here is the immuneACCESS table cut down to in-frame rearrangements. Part of the clones is not present; checked against another copy, under half of the missing clones reflect an unresolved V gene, and the others are unexplained. This sample comprises 100,000 to 120,000 clones, approximately 14% of them detected only once. More than 0.65% of the sample goes to the ten largest clones. The sample comprised PBMCs. These receptors originate from a female donor in good health and CMV-seronegative.

V is TRBV28 and J is TRBJ1-1; 10 positions match TRBD1. Looked up from germline, CDR1 is MDHEN and CDR2 is SYDVKM. CDR3 length: 15 residues. Germline trimming cut 3 bases from V and 5 bases from J; bases unmatched to any gene: 6. CDR3 protein: CASSFRTGGGTEAFF. CDR3 DNA sequence: TGTGCCAGCAGTTTCAGGACAGGGGGAGGTACTGAAGCTTTCTTT.

This clone came up a few times. V is TRBV30 and J is TRBJ1-5, with 7 bases matching TRBD1. Germline V gene lookup returns CDR1 GTSNPN and CDR2 SVGIG (reference sequence). CDR3 length: 15 amino acids. The CDR3 DNA sequence: TGTGGGAGCGCCTACCGGGACAGCTCCAATCAGCCCCAGCATTTT. Amino acid sequence: CGSAYRDSSNQPQHF.

The V gene is TRBV4-3, the J gene TRBJ1-2; D is undetermined. This CDR3 spans 14 amino acids. Germline V gene data show CDR1 as LGHNA and CDR2 as YSLEER. The V and J ends lost 2 bases and 6 bases respectively, with 13 bases between them. The chain's CDR3 is CASSQTPSGNGYTF. CDR3 DNA: TGCGCCAGCAGCCAAACTCCATCGGGAAATGGCTACACCTTC.

This chain connects TRBV6-6 to TRBJ2-7, with 10 bases lining up with TRBD1. J lost 2 bases, V lost 2 bases, and 6 bases had no gene match. The germline CDR1 and CDR2 sequences are MNHNY and SVGAGI (reference sequence). The CDR3 extends over 16 amino acids. In DNA form, the CDR3 reads TGTGCCAGCAGTTACGGGGGACAGGGGAACCCCTACGAGCAGTACTTC. As protein: CASSYGGQGNPYEQYF.

This clone turned up a few times. V gene TRBV6-1 combines with J gene TRBJ2-7, with TRBD1 matching over 8 bases. Losses at the gene ends were 3 bases for V and 3 bases for J; bases not matched to a gene: 7. This CDR3 has 15 residues. CDR1 and CDR2 from the germline V gene are MNHNS and SASEGT. For the CDR3, the DNA is TGTGCCAGCAGTGACCAACGACAGGGGTTCTACGAGCAGTACTTC. It yields the protein CASSDQRQGFYEQYF.

This clone was picked up a small number of times. V is TRBV9 and J is TRBJ2-7; tentative D call: TRBD2 (6 bases). Germline assignment: CDR1 SGDLS and CDR2 YYNGEE. This CDR3 has 14 amino acids. Trimming left V 4 bases short and J 6 bases short, with 17 bases between. The chain's CDR3 is CASSISPGAGEQYF. In DNA form, the CDR3 reads TGTGCCAGCAGCATTTCCCCGGGAGCCGGCGAGCAGTACTTC.

This clone was recorded a few times. This chain joins TRBV30 and TRBJ1-2; D remains ambiguous. Germline values: CDR1 GTSNPN, CDR2 SVGIG (reference sequence). CDR3 size: 15 residues. Trimming left V 3 bases short and J 4 bases short, with 18 bases between. The DNA of the CDR3 is TGTGCCTGGAGCACCAGGTTGACCTCAATCTATGGCTACACCTTC. Protein sequence: CAWSTRLTSIYGYTF.

This sequence joins TRBV11-2 and TRBJ2-7, with 10 bases matching TRBD2. CDR3 length: 12 residues. Germline V lookup: CDR1 SGHAT, CDR2 FQNNGV. The J segment lost 11 bases and the V segment lost 8 bases, leaving 9 bases of the junction unmatched. CDR3 in DNA: TGTGCCAGCCGAGGGCTAGCGGGAGAGGAGTACTTC. The encoded protein is CASRGLAGEEYF.

The chain carries TRBV10-3 and TRBJ2-7; 9 bases align to TRBD1. In germline, CDR1 is ENHRY, CDR2 SYGVKD. CDR3 size: 14 residues. V was pared by 2 bases and J by 7 bases, with 6 bases of the junction left unmatched. The CDR3 nucleotides are TGTGCCATCAGTGAGCGGACAGGGGCCGGGGAGCAGTACTTC. As protein: CAISERTGAGEQYF.

The V gene is TRBV9, the J gene TRBJ1-2; D may be TRBD1 (6 bases). Trimming removed 4 bases at V and 4 bases at J, with 20 bases between. The CDR3 extends over 16 amino acids. Germline CDR1 is SGDLS and CDR2 is YYNGEE. For the CDR3, the DNA is TGTGCCAGCAGCTCCCCAGGGGCACCGTCTGGCTATGGCTACACCTTC. Protein product: CASSSPGAPSGYGYTF.

The chain employs TRBV10-3 and TRBJ1-1; perhaps TRBD1 as D (5 bases). The CDR3 consists of 14 residues. Germline CDR1 is ENHRY and CDR2 is SYGVKD. V lost 2 bases and J 2 bases, leaving 9 bases between the germline ends. As DNA, the CDR3 is TGTGCCATCAGTGAGGGGGCGGATAACACTGAAGCTTTCTTT. It is translated as CAISEGADNTEAFF.

DNA for the CDR3: TGTGCCAGCAGCTTAGACCCGGGACTCCGCACAGATACGCAGTATTTT. Protein product: CASSLDPGLRTDTQYF. This chain connects TRBV11-2 to TRBJ2-3; possibly TRBD2 for D (6 bases). In germline, CDR1 is SGHAT, CDR2 FQNNGV. The CDR3 has 16 amino acids. Deletions cut 0 bases from V and 1 base from J, with 11 bases between. The whole variable domain, filled in from reference TRBV11-2 and TRBJ2-3, reads EAGVAQSPRYKIIEKRQSVAFWCNPISGHATLYWYQQILGQGPKLLIQFQNNGVVDDSQLPKDRFSAERLKGVDSTLKIQPAKLEDSAVYLCASSLDPGLRTDTQYFGPGTRLTVL.

There are a few counts of this clone. The chain links TRBV25-1 to TRBJ1-2; TRBD1 matches at 12 bases. The CDR3 runs 16 residues. From germline, CDR1 is MGHDK and CDR2 SYGVNS. With V trimmed by 4 bases and J by 6 bases, 9 bases remained unmatched. CDR3 region: CASSGAPGQGADGYTF. CDR3 DNA sequence: TGTGCCAGCAGTGGAGCTCCGGGACAGGGGGCGGATGGCTACACCTTC.

The rearrangement uses TRBV21-1 and TRBJ2-1; whether TRBD1, the table's D call, matches the DNA was not checked. TRBV21-1 is listed as a pseudogene. CDR3 length: 14 residues. The CDR3 DNA is TGTGCCGGGGACCGGGACAAGGATCTCAATGAGCAGTTCTTC. Residues: CAGDRDKDLNEQFF.

V usage is TRBV5-1 and J usage is TRBJ1-5; a possible D gene is TRBD1 (5 bases). The V gene's germline CDR1 is SGHRS and CDR2 YFSETQ. The CDR3 has 14 amino acids. V dropped 0 bases and J dropped 4 bases, with 8 bases sitting between them. The CDR3 region is CASSLDGGNQPQHF. DNA for the CDR3: TGCGCCAGCAGCTTGGATGGGGGGAATCAGCCCCAGCATTTT.

The V and J genes are TRBV29-1 and TRBJ2-3, with 9 bases that match TRBD2. In germline, CDR1 is SQVTM, CDR2 ANQGSEA. The CDR3 has 17 amino acids. V was pared by 7 bases and J by 5 bases, with 19 bases of the junction left unmatched. The CDR3 nucleotides read TGCAGCGCGACTAGGGGGCGGGAGGGTGGGACGCGAGATACGCAGTATTTT. It translates to CSATRGREGGTRDTQYF.

This chain joins TRBV7-9 and TRBJ2-1, with a tentative D call TRBD2 (6 bases). CDR1 and CDR2 from the germline V gene are SEHNR and FQNEAQ (reference sequence). Between the trimmed V and J ends, which lost 5 bases and 2 bases, there was a span of 13 bases. The length of the CDR3 is 15 residues. DNA of the CDR3: TGTGCCAGCAGCGCCGGGACTGGTGCCTACAATGAGCAGTTCTTC. Encoded protein: CASSAGTGAYNEQFF.

V gene TRBV19 combines with J gene TRBJ1-1; tentative D call: TRBD1 (5 bases). The CDR3 length is 16 residues. Trimming left V 10 bases short and J 1 base short, with 22 bases between. CDR1 is LNHDA, CDR2 SQIVND, per germline (reference sequence). Here the CDR3 reads CATSLAGLGWNTEAFF. The CDR3 DNA sequence: TGTGCCACTTCCTTAGCGGGGCTGGGATGGAACACTGAAGCTTTCTTT.

This clone was detected a few times. The V and J genes are TRBV14 and TRBJ1-1; D possibly corresponds to TRBD1 (5 bases). The germline V gene has CDR1 SGHDN and CDR2 FVKESK. The CDR3 consists of 14 residues. Between the trimmed V and J ends, which lost 4 bases and 1 base, there was a span of 10 bases. The CDR3 DNA sequence: TGTGCCAGCAGCCCGTACACAGGGAACACTGAAGCTTTCTTT. Translation: CASSPYTGNTEAFF.

The DNA of the CDR3 is TGTGCCAGCAGGCCCTTGCGGGATGGGGGCACAGATACGCAGTATTTT. This encodes CASRPLRDGGTDTQYF. V usage is TRBV6-6 and J usage is TRBJ2-3, with a weak D call TRBD2 (6 bases). The CDR3 extends over 16 amino acids. Germline CDR1 and CDR2: MNHNY and SVGAGI (reference sequence). V lost 6 bases and J lost 1, with 17 bases in between.

The rearrangement joins TRBV7-3 to TRBJ2-3, with D possibly matching TRBD2 (6 bases). The CDR3 extends over 16 amino acids. V dropped 5 bases and J dropped 2 bases, with 17 bases sitting between them. The germline CDR1 and CDR2 sequences are SGHTA and FQGTGA. The CDR3 nucleotides read TGTGCCAGCAGCACCGCCGGGACTGCGAACACAGATACGCAGTATTTT. Protein: CASSTAGTANTDTQYF. Full variable domain (remainder filled in from reference TRBV7-3 and TRBJ2-3): GAGVSQTPSNKVTEKGKYVELRCDPISGHTALYWYRQSLGQGPEFLIYFQGTGAADDSGLPNDRFFAVRPEGSVSTLKIQRTERGDSAVYLCASSTAGTANTDTQYFGPGTRLTVL.

About this clone: At one boundary the junction diverges from the germline segment, which might be a read error. The chain combines TRBV27 with TRBJ2-7, with a possible D match to TRBD1 (6 bases). The CDR3 has 14 residues. Germline loops: CDR1 MNHEY, CDR2 SMNVEV (reference sequence). The CDR3 here is CASSLVRGSYEQHF. CDR3 DNA: TGTGCCAGCAGTTTGGTCAGGGGTTCATACGAGCAGCACTTC.

This clone was seen only a few times. The J gene is TRBJ1-4, the V gene TRBV19; TRBD1 might be the D (6 bases). Germline loops: CDR1 LNHDA, CDR2 SQIVND (reference sequence). The CDR3 length is 15 residues. Trimming removed 5 bases at V and 8 bases at J, with 18 bases between. The CDR3 loop is CASSVITGQSEKLFF. The CDR3 DNA reads as TGTGCCAGTAGTGTCATCACTGGACAGTCAGAAAAACTGTTTTTT.

The rearrangement links TRBV5-6 to TRBJ2-5; D perhaps matches TRBD1 (6 bases). CDR1 and CDR2 (germline): SGHDT, YYEEEE. Trimming removed 2 bases from V and 5 bases from J, with 19 bases in between. The CDR3 extends over 16 amino acids. CDR3 sequence: CASSLSSQGSHETQYF. CDR3 bases: TGTGCCAGCAGCTTAAGTTCACAGGGTTCGCACGAGACCCAGTACTTC.

The rearrangement uses TRBV28 and TRBJ1-5, with 12 bases aligning to TRBD1. Germline lookup yields CDR1 MDHEN and CDR2 SYDVKM. The length of the CDR3 is 13 residues. V lost 8 bases to trimming and J lost 6 bases; unmatched junction nucleotides: 2. The CDR3 sequence is CASGTGGSQPQHF. The CDR3 DNA reads TGTGCCAGCGGGACAGGGGGCTCTCAGCCCCAGCATTTT.

V is TRBV2 and J is TRBJ2-6, with TRBD2 matching over 9 bases. Germline values: CDR1 SNHLY, CDR2 FYNNEI. The CDR3 consists of 18 residues. After removal of 5 bases from V and 1 base from J, the junction contained 9 bases not matched to a gene. The CDR3 loop reads CASSSTGTSTSGANVLTF. The CDR3 DNA reads as TGTGCCAGCAGTTCGACCGGGACTAGCACGTCTGGGGCCAACGTCCTGACTTTC.